Listed below are T cell receptor beta chains from one sample, sequenced in a study of cytomegalovirus exposure and HLA in healthy donors. Assay: immunoSEQ multiplex PCR; the TCRdb copy retains only in-frame clones and omits some. The sample has around 130,000 clones, roughly 9% seen once. Material: PBMCs. The receptors were gathered from a woman aged 40 to 50 in good health and CMV-seropositive. CDR3s include the opening cysteine and the closing phenylalanine or tryptophan. Part of the rows lack a size; the others show once, few, many or a class for expanded clones.

V gene,clone size,J gene,CDR3 protein
TRBV5-4,few,TRBJ2-5,CASSRTGGSGGRKQETQYF
TRBV7-9,-,TRBJ2-7,CASSLGGPTREQYF
TRBV7-3,-,TRBJ1-1,CASSLGDSTEAFF
TRBV19,-,TRBJ2-5,CASRNRGGRETQYF
TRBV25-1,-,TRBJ2-7,CASSEGRGRGLYEQYF
TRBV27,-,TRBJ2-1,CASSLSSGDSYNEQFF
TRBV5-1,-,TRBJ2-5,CASSKRQSGGSGKTQYF
TRBV10-1,-,TRBJ2-7,CASSESGTGSSYEQYF
TRBV2,-,TRBJ2-5,CASRGTGWEETQYF
TRBV5-4,few,TRBJ1-5,CASSSGPLGGRANQPQHF
TRBV5-1,-,TRBJ2-5,CASSRQETQYF
TRBV10-3,-,TRBJ1-5,CAISSTGSQPQHF
TRBV7-2,-,TRBJ1-2,CASSLRPAGAGYTF
TRBV27,few,TRBJ2-2,CASSLSGQITGELFF
TRBV27,few,TRBJ1-2,CASSPGAAGGYTF
TRBV7-9,-,TRBJ1-1,CASSPRQGGKDTEAFF
TRBV28,few,TRBJ2-1,CASSDPKRVKFF
TRBV19,few,TRBJ1-2,CASSRTGGEWNYGYTF
TRBV28,-,TRBJ2-3,CASSLSMQEEFTDTQYF
TRBV10-3,-,TRBJ2-1,CAIKSRGDNEQFF
TRBV5-6,few,TRBJ2-7,CASSLAGSNNPYEQYF
TRBV13,-,TRBJ2-5,CASSSNLGTSGSKIETQYF
TRBV5-1,-,TRBJ1-2,CASSLGQGHGYTF
TRBV5-1,-,TRBJ2-5,CASSLAGSGETQYF
TRBV6-5,few,TRBJ2-7,CASREGGGDYEQYF